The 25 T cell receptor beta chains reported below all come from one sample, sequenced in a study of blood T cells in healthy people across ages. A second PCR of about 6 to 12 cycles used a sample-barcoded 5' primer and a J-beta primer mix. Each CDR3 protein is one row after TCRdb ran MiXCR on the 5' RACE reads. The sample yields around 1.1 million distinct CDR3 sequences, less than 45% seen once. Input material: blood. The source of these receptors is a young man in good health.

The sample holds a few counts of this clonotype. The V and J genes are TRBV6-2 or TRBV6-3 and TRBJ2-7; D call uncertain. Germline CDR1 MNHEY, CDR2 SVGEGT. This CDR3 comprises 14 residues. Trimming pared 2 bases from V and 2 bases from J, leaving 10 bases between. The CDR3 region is CASSYRGEAYEQYF. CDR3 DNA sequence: TGTGCCAGCAGTTACCGCGGAGAGGCCTACGAGCAGTACTTC.

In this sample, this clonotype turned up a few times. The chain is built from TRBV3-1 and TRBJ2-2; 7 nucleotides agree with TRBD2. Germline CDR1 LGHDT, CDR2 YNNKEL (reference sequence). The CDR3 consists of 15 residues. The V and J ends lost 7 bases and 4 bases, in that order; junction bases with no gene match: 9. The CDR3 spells CASNKGRVTTGELFF. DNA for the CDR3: TGTGCCAGCAACAAAGGGAGGGTTACCACCGGGGAGCTGTTTTTT.

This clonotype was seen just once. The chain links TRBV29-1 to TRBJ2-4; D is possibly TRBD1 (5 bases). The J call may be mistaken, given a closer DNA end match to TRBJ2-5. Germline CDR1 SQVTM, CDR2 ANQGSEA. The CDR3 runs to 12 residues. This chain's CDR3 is CSVLDREETQYF. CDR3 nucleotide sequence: TGCAGCGTTCTTGACAGAGAAGAGACCCAGTACTTC.

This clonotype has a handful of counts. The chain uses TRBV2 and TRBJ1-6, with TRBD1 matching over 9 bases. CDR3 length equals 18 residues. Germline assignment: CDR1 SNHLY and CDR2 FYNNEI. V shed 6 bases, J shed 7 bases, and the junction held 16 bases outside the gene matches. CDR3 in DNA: TGTGCCAGCAGAAGGAACAGGGACAGGGTAACGGAAAATTCACCCCTCCACTTT. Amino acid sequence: CASRRNRDRVTENSPLHF.

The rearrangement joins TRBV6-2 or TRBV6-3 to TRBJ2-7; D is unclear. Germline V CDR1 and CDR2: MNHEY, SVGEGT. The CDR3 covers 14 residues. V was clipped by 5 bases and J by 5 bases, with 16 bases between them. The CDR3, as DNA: TGTGCCAGCAGTCCCCGAGCCAATGAGGACGAGCAGTACTTC. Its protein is CASSPRANEDEQYF.

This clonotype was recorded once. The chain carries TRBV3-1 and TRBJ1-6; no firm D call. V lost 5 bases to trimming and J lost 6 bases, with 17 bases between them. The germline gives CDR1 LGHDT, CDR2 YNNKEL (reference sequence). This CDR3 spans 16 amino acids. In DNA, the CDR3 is TGTGCCAGCAGCAGTCGAACAGTCCGGGGTAATTCACCCCTCCACTTT. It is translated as CASSSRTVRGNSPLHF.

The CDR3 protein is CASSYARGSYGYTF. DNA of the CDR3: TGTGCCAGCAGTTACGCGAGGGGGAGCTATGGCTACACCTTC. The genes are TRBV6-6 and TRBJ1-2; TRBD1 is a possible D gene (6 bases). Germline loops: CDR1 MNHNY, CDR2 SVGAGI (reference sequence). The V end was cut by 2 bases, the J end by 4 bases, with 11 bases between. This CDR3 comprises 14 residues.

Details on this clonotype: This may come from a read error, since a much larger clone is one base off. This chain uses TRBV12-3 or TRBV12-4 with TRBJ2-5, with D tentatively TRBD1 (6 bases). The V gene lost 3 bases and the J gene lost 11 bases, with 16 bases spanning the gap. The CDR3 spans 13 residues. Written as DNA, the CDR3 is TGTGCCAGCAGTTTGGAGGCATCAGGGGAGCAGTACTTC. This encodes CASSLEASGEQYF.

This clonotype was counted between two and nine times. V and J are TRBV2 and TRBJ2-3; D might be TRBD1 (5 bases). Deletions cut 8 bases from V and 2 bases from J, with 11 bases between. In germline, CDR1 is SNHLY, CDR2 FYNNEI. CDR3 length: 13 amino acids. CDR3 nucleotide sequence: TGTGCCAGCCGGGCAGGGATCACAGATACGCAGTATTTT. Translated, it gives CASRAGITDTQYF.

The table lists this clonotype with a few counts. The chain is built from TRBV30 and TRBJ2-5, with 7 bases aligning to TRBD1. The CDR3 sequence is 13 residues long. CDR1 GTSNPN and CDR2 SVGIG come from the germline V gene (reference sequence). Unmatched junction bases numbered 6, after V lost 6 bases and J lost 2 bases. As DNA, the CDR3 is TGTGCCTGTCACCGGGACAGTCAAGAGACCCAGTACTTC. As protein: CACHRDSQETQYF.

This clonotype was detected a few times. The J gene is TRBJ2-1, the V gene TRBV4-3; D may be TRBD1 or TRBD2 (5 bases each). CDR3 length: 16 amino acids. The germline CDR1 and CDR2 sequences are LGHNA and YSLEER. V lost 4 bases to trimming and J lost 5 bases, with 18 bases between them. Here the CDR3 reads CASSPLGVLSDNEQFF. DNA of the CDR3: TGCGCCAGCAGCCCCTTGGGGGTATTGTCGGACAATGAGCAGTTCTTC.

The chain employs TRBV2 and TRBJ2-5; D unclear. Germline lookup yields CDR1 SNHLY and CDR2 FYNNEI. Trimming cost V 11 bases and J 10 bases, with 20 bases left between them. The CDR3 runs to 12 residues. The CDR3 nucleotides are TGTGCCGGTCTCCCCCCCTTGGAAAACCAGTACTTC. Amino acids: CAGLPPLENQYF.

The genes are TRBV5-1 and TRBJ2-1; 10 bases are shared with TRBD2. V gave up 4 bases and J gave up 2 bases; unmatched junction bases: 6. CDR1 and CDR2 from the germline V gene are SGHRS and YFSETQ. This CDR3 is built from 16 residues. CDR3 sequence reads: CASSLDGLAAYNEQFF. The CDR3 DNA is TGCGCCAGCAGCCTTGACGGACTAGCGGCCTACAATGAGCAGTTCTTC. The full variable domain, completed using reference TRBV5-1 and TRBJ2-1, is KAGVTQTPRYLIKTRGQQVTLSCSPISGHRSVSWYQQTPGQGLQFLFEYFSETQRNKGNFPGRFSGRQFSNSRSEMNVSTLELGDSALYLCASSLDGLAAYNEQFFGPGTRLTVL.

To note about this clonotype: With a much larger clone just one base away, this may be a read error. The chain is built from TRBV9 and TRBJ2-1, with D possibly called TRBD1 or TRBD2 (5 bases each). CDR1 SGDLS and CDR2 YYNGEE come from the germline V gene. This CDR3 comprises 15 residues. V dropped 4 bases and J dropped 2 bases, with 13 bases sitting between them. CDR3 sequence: CASSNRGAPYNEQFF. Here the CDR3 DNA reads TGTGCCAGCAGCAACCGGGGCGCACCCTACAATGAGCAGTTCTTC.

The CDR3 region is CASSSGTGMGTGELFF. In DNA, the CDR3 is TGTGCCAGCAGCTCTGGGACAGGGATGGGCACCGGGGAGCTGTTTTTT. The chain uses TRBV7-9 and TRBJ2-2; 9 nucleotides line up with TRBD1. V was pared by 4 bases and J by 4 bases, with 7 bases of the junction left unmatched. Per the germline V gene, CDR1 is SEHNR and CDR2 is FQNEAQ (reference sequence). The CDR3 contains 16 residues. Looking up the rest from reference TRBV7-9 and TRBJ2-2 gives the full variable domain: DTGVSQNPRHKITKRGQNVTFRCDPISEHNRLYWYRQTLGQGPEFLTYFQNEAQLEKSRLLSDRFSAERPKGSFSTLEIQRTEQGDSAMYLCASSSGTGMGTGELFFGEGSRLTVL.

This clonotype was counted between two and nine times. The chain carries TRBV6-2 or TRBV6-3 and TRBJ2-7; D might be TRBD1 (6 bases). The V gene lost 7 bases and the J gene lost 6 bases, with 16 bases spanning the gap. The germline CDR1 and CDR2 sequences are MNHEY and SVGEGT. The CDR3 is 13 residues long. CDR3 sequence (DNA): TGTGCCAGCACCCAACTGACAGGCGGCGAGCAGTACTTC. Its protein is CASTQLTGGEQYF.

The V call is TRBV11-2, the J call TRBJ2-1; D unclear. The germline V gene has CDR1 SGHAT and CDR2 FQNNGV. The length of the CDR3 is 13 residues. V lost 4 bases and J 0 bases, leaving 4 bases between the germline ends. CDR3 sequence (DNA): TGTGCCAGCAGCTCGCACTCCTACAATGAGCAGTTCTTC. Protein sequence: CASSSHSYNEQFF.

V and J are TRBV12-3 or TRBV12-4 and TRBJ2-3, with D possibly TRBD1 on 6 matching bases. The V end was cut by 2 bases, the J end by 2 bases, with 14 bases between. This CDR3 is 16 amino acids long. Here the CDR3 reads CASSLSGAYNTDTQYF. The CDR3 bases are TGTGCCAGCAGTTTATCAGGGGCTTATAACACAGATACGCAGTATTTT.

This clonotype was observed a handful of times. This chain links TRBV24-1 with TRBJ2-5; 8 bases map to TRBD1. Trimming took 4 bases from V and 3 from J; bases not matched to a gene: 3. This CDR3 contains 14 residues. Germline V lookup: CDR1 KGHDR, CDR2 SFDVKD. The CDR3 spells CATSDLDREETQYF. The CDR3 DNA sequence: TGTGCCACCAGTGACCTGGACAGGGAAGAGACCCAGTACTTC.

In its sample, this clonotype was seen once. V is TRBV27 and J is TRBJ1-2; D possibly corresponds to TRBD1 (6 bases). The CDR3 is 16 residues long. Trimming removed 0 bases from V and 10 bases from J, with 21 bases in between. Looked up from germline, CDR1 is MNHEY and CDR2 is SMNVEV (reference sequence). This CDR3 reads CASSLSTGARGNDYTF. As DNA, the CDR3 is TGTGCCAGCAGTTTATCCACGGGGGCCCGTGGCAATGACTACACCTTC.

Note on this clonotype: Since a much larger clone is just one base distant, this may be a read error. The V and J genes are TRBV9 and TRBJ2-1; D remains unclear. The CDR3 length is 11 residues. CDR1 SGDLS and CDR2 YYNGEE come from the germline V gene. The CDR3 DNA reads TGTGCCATCAGCAAATACAATGAGCAGTTCTTC. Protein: CAISKYNEQFF.

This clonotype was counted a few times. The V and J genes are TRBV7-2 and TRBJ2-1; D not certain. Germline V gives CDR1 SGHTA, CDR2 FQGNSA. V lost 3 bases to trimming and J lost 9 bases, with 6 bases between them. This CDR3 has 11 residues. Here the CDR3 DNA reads TGTGCCAGCAGCTTCGACGGTGAGCAGTTCTTC. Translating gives CASSFDGEQFF.

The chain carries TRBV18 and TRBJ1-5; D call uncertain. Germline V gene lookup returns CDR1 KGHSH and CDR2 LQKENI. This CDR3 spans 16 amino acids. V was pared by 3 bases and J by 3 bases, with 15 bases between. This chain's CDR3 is CASSPEGQDSNQPQHF. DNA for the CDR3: TGTGCCAGCTCACCTGAAGGTCAGGACTCCAATCAGCCCCAGCATTTT.

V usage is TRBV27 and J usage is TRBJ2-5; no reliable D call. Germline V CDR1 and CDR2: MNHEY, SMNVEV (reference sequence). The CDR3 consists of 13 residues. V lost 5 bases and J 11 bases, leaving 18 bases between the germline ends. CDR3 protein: CASSPGPRMGQYF. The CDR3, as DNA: TGTGCCAGCAGTCCCGGGCCCAGGATGGGGCAGTACTTC.

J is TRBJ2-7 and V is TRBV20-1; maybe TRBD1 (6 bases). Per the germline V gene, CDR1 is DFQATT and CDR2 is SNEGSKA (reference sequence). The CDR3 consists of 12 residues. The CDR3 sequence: CGGQGLDNEQYF. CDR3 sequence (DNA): TGCGGTGGGCAGGGGCTGGACAATGAGCAGTACTTC.